What follows are 31 T cell receptor beta chains derived from one specimen sequenced in a study of blood T cell repertoires in COVID-19. Clones were read by immunoSEQ multiplex PCR, and TCRdb kept only the in-frame ones, dropping some. The table lists about 60,000 clones, about 80% of them singletons, with 3.5% to 4.5% in the top ten. The material sequenced was peripheral blood. These receptors were obtained from a man between 60 and 70 years old with acute or convalescent COVID-19.

The rearrangement uses TRBV7-2 and TRBJ1-6; 9 nucleotides match TRBD1. Germline values: CDR1 SGHTA, CDR2 FQGNSA. CDR3 length: 17 amino acids. V shed 4 bases, J shed 5 bases, and the junction held 9 bases outside the gene matches. CDR3 DNA sequence: TGTGCCAGCAGCTCACCGGACAGGGGCTGGAATAATTCACCCCTCCACTTT. This gives the protein CASSSPDRGWNNSPLHF.

About this clone: At one end, the junction sequence differs from germline, possibly due to a read error. The rearrangement joins TRBV7-7 to TRBJ2-3, with D uncertain. The CDR3 extends over 13 amino acids. The germline CDR1 and CDR2 sequences are SSHAT and FNYEAQ (reference sequence). The CDR3 sequence is CASSLSPADTQYF. The CDR3 bases are TGTGCTAGCAGCTTGTCTCCCGCAGATACGCAGTATTTT.

This clone was seen only once. In DNA, the CDR3 is TGTGCCAGCAGCGAGGGGGTGGGGTCTCCGAACACTGAAGCTTTCTTT. Its protein product is CASSEGVGSPNTEAFF. The genes are TRBV11-1 and TRBJ1-1, with D perhaps matching TRBD1 (6 bases). The CDR3 consists of 16 residues. Germline-derived CDR1 and CDR2 are SGHAT and FQDESV (reference sequence). Trimming removed 5 bases at V and 1 base at J, with 17 bases between.

This rearrangement joins TRBV27 to TRBJ2-7; the match to TRBD2 covers 12 bases. V was pared by 6 bases and J by 4 bases, with 4 bases of the junction left unmatched. The CDR3 runs to 14 residues. CDR1 and CDR2 from the germline V gene are MNHEY and SMNVEV (reference sequence). The DNA for the CDR3 is TGTGCCAGCAGAAGGACTAGCGGGGCTTACGAGCAGTACTTC. Protein sequence: CASRRTSGAYEQYF.

The rearrangement links TRBV27 to TRBJ1-6; no reliable D call. CDR1 and CDR2 (germline): MNHEY, SMNVEV (reference sequence). The CDR3 sequence is 17 residues long. The V end lost 2 bases, the J end lost 5 bases, and 16 bases lay between the germline ends. The CDR3 loop reads CASSLLTPGMHNSPLHF. CDR3 DNA: TGTGCCAGCAGTTTACTGACCCCCGGGATGCATAATTCACCCCTCCACTTT.

This chain joins TRBV14 and TRBJ2-3; D possibly corresponds to TRBD1 (5 bases). CDR1 and CDR2 (germline): SGHDN, FVKESK. This CDR3 region has 16 residues. The V end lost 4 bases, the J end lost 5 bases, and 19 bases lay between the germline ends. The DNA for the CDR3 is TGTGCCAGCAGCCCCTTAATACAGGTAAGAGGAGATACGCAGTATTTT. Translation: CASSPLIQVRGDTQYF.

The chain combines TRBV5-1 with TRBJ1-1, with 8 bases identical to TRBD1. Looked up from germline, CDR1 is SGHRS and CDR2 is YFSETQ. V lost 4 bases, J lost 4 bases, and 12 bases stayed unmatched. This CDR3 has 16 residues. DNA for the CDR3: TGCGCCAGCAGCGCGCTCACAGGGGGAGGGTCCACTGAAGCTTTCTTT. Amino acids: CASSALTGGGSTEAFF. Full variable domain (rest looked up from reference TRBV5-1 and TRBJ1-1): KAGVTQTPRYLIKTRGQQVTLSCSPISGHRSVSWYQQTPGQGLQFLFEYFSETQRNKGNFPGRFSGRQFSNSRSEMNVSTLELGDSALYLCASSALTGGGSTEAFFGQGTRLTVV.

The V gene is TRBV7-2, the J gene TRBJ2-5, with TRBD2 as a possible D gene (5 bases). With 2 bases removed from V and 3 bases from J, the gap between germline ends came to 10 bases. Germline CDR1 is SGHTA and CDR2 is FQGNSA. This CDR3 has 14 amino acids. The CDR3 here is CASSLTRWEETQYF. The CDR3 DNA follows: TGTGCCAGCAGCTTAACTAGGTGGGAAGAGACCCAGTACTTC. The full variable domain, its missing parts supplied by reference TRBV7-2 and TRBJ2-5, is GAGVSQSPSNKVTEKGKDVELRCDPISGHTALYWYRQSLGQGLEFLIYFQGNSAPDKSGLPSDRFSAERTGGSVSTLTIQRTQQEDSAVYLCASSLTRWEETQYFGPGTRLLVL.

The rearrangement joins TRBV9 to TRBJ1-1, with a possible D match to TRBD1 (5 bases). CDR1 SGDLS and CDR2 YYNGEE come from the germline V gene. Trimming removed 4 bases at V and 2 bases at J, with 9 bases between. This CDR3 has 13 residues. The CDR3 loop is CASSRGLNTEAFF. In DNA, the CDR3 is TGTGCCAGCAGCAGGGGACTTAACACTGAAGCTTTCTTT.

The genes are TRBV11-2 and TRBJ1-2, with TRBD1 matching 8 bases. This CDR3 is 15 amino acids long. V was clipped by 5 bases and J by 5 bases; unmatched bases: 10. Looked up from germline, CDR1 is SGHAT and CDR2 is FQNNGV. The CDR3 bases are TGTGCCAGCAGCAGGGGACAGGTTTTTGAGTATGGCTACACCTTC. It codes for CASSRGQVFEYGYTF.

Notes on this clone: A junction end diverges from the germline sequence, so it may reflect a read error. The chain links TRBV29-1 to TRBJ2-1, with D uncertain. This CDR3 contains 12 residues. The germline V gene has CDR1 SQVTM and CDR2 ANQGSEA. The CDR3, as DNA: TGCAGCGTTGATCCCAAGAGCGATGAGCGGTTCTTC. This gives the protein CSVDPKSDERFF.

This rearrangement joins TRBV10-3 to TRBJ2-2; 7 nucleotides match TRBD2. There are 15 residues in the CDR3. Germline-derived CDR1 and CDR2 are ENHRY and SYGVKD. J lost 5 bases, V lost 4 bases, and 7 bases had no gene match. CDR3 sequence reads: CAISGGGGPTGELFF. Written as DNA, the CDR3 is TGTGCCATCAGTGGGGGCGGGGGACCTACCGGGGAGCTGTTTTTT.

This chain links TRBV2 with TRBJ2-1; weak D call: TRBD2 (5 bases). V lost 4 bases and J 3 bases, leaving 10 bases between the germline ends. The V gene's germline CDR1 is SNHLY and CDR2 FYNNEI. The CDR3 has 14 residues. The DNA for the CDR3 is TGTGCCAGCAGTGGGTGGGCGGGCTACAATGAGCAGTTCTTC. Translated: CASSGWAGYNEQFF.

This clone has only a few counts. The chain has TRBV4-2 and TRBJ1-5; the D is unclear. The germline V gene has CDR1 LGHNA and CDR2 YNFKEQ. The CDR3 has 13 amino acids. Between the trimmed V and J ends, which lost 4 bases and 4 bases, there was a span of 8 bases. DNA of the CDR3: TGTGCCAGCAGCCCGGGTTGGAATCAGCCCCAGCATTTT. Translated: CASSPGWNQPQHF.

The CDR3 DNA is TGCAGCGTTGAAGTAGGCCGAGGATCCACAGATACGCAGTATTTT. Its protein product is CSVEVGRGSTDTQYF. This sequence joins TRBV29-1 and TRBJ2-3; no reliable D call. Per the germline V gene, CDR1 is SQVTM and CDR2 is ANQGSEA. The CDR3 sequence is 15 residues long. V lost 1 base to trimming and J lost 2 bases, with 13 bases between them.

The CDR3 loop reads CASGGVGTDTQYF. The CDR3 nucleotides read TGTGCCAGCGGCGGGGTCGGGACAGATACGCAGTATTTT. The gene calls are TRBV2 and TRBJ2-3, with D possibly matching TRBD2 (6 bases). Germline CDR1 reads SNHLY; CDR2 reads FYNNEI. V was shortened by 8 bases and J by 3 bases, with 12 bases between the two germline ends. CDR3 length: 13 amino acids.

The CDR3 spells CASSLSGDTEAFF. The CDR3 nucleotides read TGTGCCAGCAGTTTGTCAGGGGATACTGAAGCTTTCTTT. This chain connects TRBV12-3 or TRBV12-4 to TRBJ1-1; the D gene is possibly TRBD1 (6 bases). Trimming stripped 3 bases from V and 5 bases from J, with 10 bases between. The CDR3 runs to 13 residues.

The rearrangement links TRBV25-1 to TRBJ2-5; D not certain. Germline V CDR1 and CDR2: MGHDK, SYGVNS. V lost 3 bases and J 5 bases, leaving 13 bases between the germline ends. The CDR3 has 14 amino acids. The DNA for the CDR3 is TGTGCCAGCAGTGACCCGACTGAGACCGAGACCCAGTACTTC. It yields the protein CASSDPTETETQYF.

The V call is TRBV19, the J call TRBJ2-2; tentative D call: TRBD2 (6 bases). V shed 4 bases and J shed 1 base, with 13 bases lying between them. The V gene's germline CDR1 is LNHDA and CDR2 SQIVND (reference sequence). There are 16 residues in the CDR3. CDR3 amino acids: CASSTISGVNTGELFF. The DNA of the CDR3 is TGTGCCAGTAGTACAATTAGCGGCGTGAACACCGGGGAGCTGTTTTTT. Drawing the rest from reference TRBV19 and TRBJ2-2, the complete variable domain is DGGITQSPKYLFRKEGQNVTLSCEQNLNHDAMYWYRQDPGQGLRLIYYSQIVNDFQKGDIAEGYSVSREKKESFPLTVTSAQKNPTAFYLCASSTISGVNTGELFFGEGSRLTVL.

The chain is built from TRBV6-5 and TRBJ1-1; the D is unclear. Per germline, CDR1 MNHEY and CDR2 SVGAGI. The CDR3 contains 14 residues. V was trimmed by 8 bases and J by 0 bases, leaving 13 bases between them. CDR3 amino acids: CASRTDSMNTEAFF. In DNA form, the CDR3 reads TGTGCCAGCCGGACGGACTCTATGAACACTGAAGCTTTCTTT.

The V and J genes are TRBV28 and TRBJ1-2; 10 positions match TRBD1. V lost 5 bases to trimming and J lost 5 bases; unmatched junction nucleotides: 8. Germline assignment: CDR1 MDHEN and CDR2 SYDVKM. CDR3 length equals 15 residues. Here the CDR3 reads CASSPAGQGGYGYTF. DNA of the CDR3: TGTGCCAGCAGTCCCGCAGGACAGGGGGGATATGGCTACACCTTC.

This chain joins TRBV13 and TRBJ2-1; 8 bases line up with TRBD2. Germline trimming cut 0 bases from V and 5 bases from J; bases unmatched to any gene: 3. The CDR3 contains 15 residues. CDR1 is PRHDT and CDR2 is FYEKMQ in the germline V gene (reference sequence). This CDR3 reads CASSLGSGIDNEQFF. DNA of the CDR3: TGTGCCAGCAGCTTAGGTAGCGGGATCGACAATGAGCAGTTCTTC. The whole variable domain, filled in from reference TRBV13 and TRBJ2-1, reads AAGVIQSPRHLIKEKRETATLKCYPIPRHDTVYWYQQGPGQDPQFLISFYEKMQSDKGSIPDRFSAQQFSDYHSELNMSSLELGDSALYFCASSLGSGIDNEQFFGPGTRLTVL.

Here the CDR3 DNA reads TGTGCCAGCAGGGAGTTGGCCGGGGAGCTGTTTTTT. This encodes CASRELAGELFF. The rearrangement joins TRBV12-3 or TRBV12-4 to TRBJ2-2; D remains ambiguous. The ends were cut back, 6 bases at V and 6 bases at J, with 8 bases in the middle. This CDR3 is 12 amino acids long.

The gene calls are TRBV6-6 and TRBJ1-4, with 7 bases aligning to TRBD1. The CDR3 loop spans 14 amino acids. The V segment lost 2 bases and the J segment 5 bases; nucleotides outside the gene matches: 2. Germline CDR1 MNHNY, CDR2 SVGAGI (reference sequence). Written as DNA, the CDR3 is TGTGCCAGCAGTTACGGCAGGGGGAATGAAAAACTGTTTTTT. This codes for CASSYGRGNEKLFF.

V usage is TRBV19 and J usage is TRBJ2-2; D is perhaps TRBD1 (5 bases). CDR1 and CDR2 from the germline V gene are LNHDA and SQIVND (reference sequence). This CDR3 has 15 amino acids. V was trimmed by 0 bases and J by 5 bases, leaving 10 bases between them. In nucleotides, the CDR3 is TGTGCCAGTAGTATAGAACACCCAGGGACCGGGGAGCTGTTTTTT. It codes for CASSIEHPGTGELFF.

V and J are TRBV9 and TRBJ1-2; D gene uncertain. V was trimmed by 0 bases and J by 4 bases, leaving 13 bases between them. The CDR3 runs to 15 residues. Germline V gene data show CDR1 as SGDLS and CDR2 as YYNGEE. This CDR3 reads CASSVGGAVGYGYTF. CDR3 in DNA: TGTGCCAGCAGCGTAGGAGGCGCCGTGGGCTATGGCTACACCTTC.

This sequence joins TRBV11-3 and TRBJ2-1, with D maybe TRBD2 (6 bases). This CDR3 has 16 amino acids. Germline-derived CDR1 and CDR2 are SGHNT and YENEEA. Trimming took off 3 bases at V and 3 bases at J, with 15 bases between the two ends. CDR3 DNA: TGTGCCAGCAGCTTTGGCGGGGCGGGTATCTACAATGAGCAGTTCTTC. Protein sequence: CASSFGGAGIYNEQFF.

The chain recombines TRBV6-5 with TRBJ1-1; D call uncertain. The CDR3 runs 14 residues. Germline V gives CDR1 MNHEY, CDR2 SVGAGI. Between the trimmed V and J ends, which lost 8 bases and 11 bases, there was a span of 24 bases. CDR3 amino acids: CASSASRRQWEAFF. The CDR3 DNA is TGTGCCAGCTCTGCGTCTAGGAGGCAATGGGAGGCTTTCTTT.

This clone has a single count. The chain links TRBV27 to TRBJ2-2; 8 bases align to TRBD1. V lost 5 bases, J lost 6 bases, and 8 bases stayed unmatched. The CDR3 spans 15 residues. Looked up from germline, CDR1 is MNHEY and CDR2 is SMNVEV (reference sequence). The CDR3 DNA is TGTGCCAGCAGTCGGGCAGGGGGCGAACCCGGGGAGCTGTTTTTT. Translating it yields CASSRAGGEPGELFF.

The J gene is TRBJ1-5, the V gene TRBV24-1; 9 bases fit TRBD1. V was pared by 5 bases and J by 7 bases, with 5 bases of the junction left unmatched. Germline V CDR1 and CDR2: KGHDR, SFDVKD. There are 14 residues in the CDR3. DNA for the CDR3: TGTGCCACCAGTGGGGGACAGGGCGGCCAGCCCCAGCATTTT. Translating gives CATSGGQGGQPQHF.

The rearrangement joins TRBV12-5 to TRBJ2-3; no definite D call. Germline V CDR1 and CDR2: LGHNT, FRNRAP. The CDR3 is 11 amino acids. V lost 3 bases and J lost 5, with 3 bases in between. The CDR3, as DNA: TGTGCTAGTGGTTTCAGAGATACGCAGTATTTT. It is translated as CASGFRDTQYF.